This T cell receptor (beta chain) was recorded in a study of patients and donors after allogeneic stem cell transplantation (dated by TCRdb to 2020 to 2021). Receptor amplification or capture employed RT-PCR. Sequencing used a NextSeq 550. TCRdb took the public reads, trimmed them with fastp at Q25, ran MiXCR for clone calling and kept in-frame beta chains. Entries that share a CDR3 protein sequence are merged under the most common genes and DNA. This sample comprises about 960,000 distinct CDR3 sequences, about a sixth of them detected only once. The ten largest clones add up to around 5.5% of the sample. The table lists this clonotype with a few counts. The antigen it recognizes is unknown. Nothing much larger sits one base from this clone, and base qualities are not available. The germline V gene specifies KGHDR as CDR1 and SFDVKD as CDR2. Trimming takes 0 bases off V and 5 bases off J; junction bases not matched to a gene: 5. The CDR3 runs 17 amino acids, cysteine and phenylalanine included. The read is trimmed to its CDR3 DNA, 51 bases read in frame from base 1.

Recombination connected TRBV24-1 to TRBJ2-1; the central 11 bases match TRBD2. Material for sequencing was blood, either unsorted or a sorted T cell fraction (not recorded which). This TCR was recovered from a human donor who was either an allogeneic HSCT recipient or a stem cell or donor lymphocyte infusion donor (not recorded which). It is not recorded whose cells these are; they may come from a transplant donor. The nucleotide sequence is given as TGTGCCACCAGTGATTTGGGTAGCGGGAGGGATGACAATGAGCAGTTCTTC. This translates into CATSDLGSGRDDNEQFF.